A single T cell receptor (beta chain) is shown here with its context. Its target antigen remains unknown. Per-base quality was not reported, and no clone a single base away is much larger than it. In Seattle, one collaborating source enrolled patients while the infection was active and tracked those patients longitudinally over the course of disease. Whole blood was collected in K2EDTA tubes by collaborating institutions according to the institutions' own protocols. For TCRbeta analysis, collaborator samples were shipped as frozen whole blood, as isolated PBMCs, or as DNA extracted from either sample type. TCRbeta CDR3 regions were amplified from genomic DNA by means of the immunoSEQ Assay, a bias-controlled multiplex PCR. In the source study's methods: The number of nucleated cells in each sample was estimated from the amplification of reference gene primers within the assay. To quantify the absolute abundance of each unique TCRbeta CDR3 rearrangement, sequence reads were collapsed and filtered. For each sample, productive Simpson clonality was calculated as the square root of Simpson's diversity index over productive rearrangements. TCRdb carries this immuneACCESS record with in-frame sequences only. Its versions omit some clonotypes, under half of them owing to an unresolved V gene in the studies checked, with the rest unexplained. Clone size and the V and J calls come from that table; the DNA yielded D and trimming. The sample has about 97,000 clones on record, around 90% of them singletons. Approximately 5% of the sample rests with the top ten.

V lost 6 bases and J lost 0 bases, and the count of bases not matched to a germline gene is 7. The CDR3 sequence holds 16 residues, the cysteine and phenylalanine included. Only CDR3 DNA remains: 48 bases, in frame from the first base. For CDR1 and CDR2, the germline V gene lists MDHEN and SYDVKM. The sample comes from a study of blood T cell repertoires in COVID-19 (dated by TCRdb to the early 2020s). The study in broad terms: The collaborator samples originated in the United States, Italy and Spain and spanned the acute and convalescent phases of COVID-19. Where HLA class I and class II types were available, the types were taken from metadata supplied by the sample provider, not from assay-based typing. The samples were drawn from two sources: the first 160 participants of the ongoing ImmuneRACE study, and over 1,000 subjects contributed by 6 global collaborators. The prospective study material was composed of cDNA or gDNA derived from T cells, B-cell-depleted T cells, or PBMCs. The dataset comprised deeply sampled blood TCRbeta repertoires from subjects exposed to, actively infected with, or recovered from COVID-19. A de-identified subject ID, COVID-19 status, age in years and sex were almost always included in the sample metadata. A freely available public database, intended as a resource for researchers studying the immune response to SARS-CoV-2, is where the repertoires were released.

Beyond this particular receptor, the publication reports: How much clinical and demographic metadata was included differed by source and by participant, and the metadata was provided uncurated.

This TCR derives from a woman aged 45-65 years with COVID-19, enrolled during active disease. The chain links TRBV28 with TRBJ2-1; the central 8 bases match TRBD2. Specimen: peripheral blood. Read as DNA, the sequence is TGTGCCAGCAGCGGGGGGGCCGGGTCCTCCTACAATGAGCAGTTCTTC. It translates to CASSGGAGSSYNEQFF.